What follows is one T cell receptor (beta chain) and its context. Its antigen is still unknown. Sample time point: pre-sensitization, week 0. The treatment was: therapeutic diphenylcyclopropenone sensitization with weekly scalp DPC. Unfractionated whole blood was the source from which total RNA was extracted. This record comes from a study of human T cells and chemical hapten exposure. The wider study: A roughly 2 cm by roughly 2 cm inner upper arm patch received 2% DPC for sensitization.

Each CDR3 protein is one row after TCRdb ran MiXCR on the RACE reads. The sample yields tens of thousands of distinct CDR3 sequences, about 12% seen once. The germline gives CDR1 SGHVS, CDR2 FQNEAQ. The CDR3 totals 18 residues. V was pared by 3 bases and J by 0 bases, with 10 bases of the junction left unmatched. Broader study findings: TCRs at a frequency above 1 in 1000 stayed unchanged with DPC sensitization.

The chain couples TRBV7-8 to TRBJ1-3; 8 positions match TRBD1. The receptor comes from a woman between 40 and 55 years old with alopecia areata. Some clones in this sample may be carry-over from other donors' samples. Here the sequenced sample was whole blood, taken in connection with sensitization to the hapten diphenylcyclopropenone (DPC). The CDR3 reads CASSFYRTGPTSGNTIYF. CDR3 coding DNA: TGTGCCAGCAGCTTTTATCGGACAGGGCCCACCTCTGGAAACACCATATATTTT.